This T cell receptor (beta chain) was found in a study of beta chain features in type 1 diabetes. Study information: The study examined roughly 110,000,000 sorted cells across all samples.

As every portion of the isolated RNA was reverse transcribed, the sequencing read expressed TCRB transcripts. Profiled with immunoSEQ multiplex PCR; TCRdb holds only in-frame clones, not every one. Of about 22,000 clones detected, more than 45% appear once; the ten largest clones hold 0.3% to 0.4%. On this clone: Its specificity is not known.

A single heparinised blood sample, averaging approximately 0.12 L, was obtained per donor. Germline V gene sequence: CDR1 SQVTM, CDR2 ANQGSEA. The CDR3 contains 13 residues. V shed 5 bases and J 5 bases; nucleotides not matched to a gene: 7. General study points: Type 1 diabetes patients had TCRB CDR3s that were shorter (moderately but significantly so) in all four CD4+ subsets. Type 1 diabetes patients had fewer VDJ junction insertions and more deletions.

The chain uses TRBV29-1 and TRBJ2-7, with TRBD1 matching 9 bases. The sequencing sample was made of stem cell memory CD4+ T cells from blood. This sequence was found in a man aged 18 to 30 with type 1 diabetes. For the CDR3, the DNA is TGCAGCGTTCTCCGGGACAGGGACCACGAGCAGTACTTC. This encodes CSVLRDRDHEQYF.